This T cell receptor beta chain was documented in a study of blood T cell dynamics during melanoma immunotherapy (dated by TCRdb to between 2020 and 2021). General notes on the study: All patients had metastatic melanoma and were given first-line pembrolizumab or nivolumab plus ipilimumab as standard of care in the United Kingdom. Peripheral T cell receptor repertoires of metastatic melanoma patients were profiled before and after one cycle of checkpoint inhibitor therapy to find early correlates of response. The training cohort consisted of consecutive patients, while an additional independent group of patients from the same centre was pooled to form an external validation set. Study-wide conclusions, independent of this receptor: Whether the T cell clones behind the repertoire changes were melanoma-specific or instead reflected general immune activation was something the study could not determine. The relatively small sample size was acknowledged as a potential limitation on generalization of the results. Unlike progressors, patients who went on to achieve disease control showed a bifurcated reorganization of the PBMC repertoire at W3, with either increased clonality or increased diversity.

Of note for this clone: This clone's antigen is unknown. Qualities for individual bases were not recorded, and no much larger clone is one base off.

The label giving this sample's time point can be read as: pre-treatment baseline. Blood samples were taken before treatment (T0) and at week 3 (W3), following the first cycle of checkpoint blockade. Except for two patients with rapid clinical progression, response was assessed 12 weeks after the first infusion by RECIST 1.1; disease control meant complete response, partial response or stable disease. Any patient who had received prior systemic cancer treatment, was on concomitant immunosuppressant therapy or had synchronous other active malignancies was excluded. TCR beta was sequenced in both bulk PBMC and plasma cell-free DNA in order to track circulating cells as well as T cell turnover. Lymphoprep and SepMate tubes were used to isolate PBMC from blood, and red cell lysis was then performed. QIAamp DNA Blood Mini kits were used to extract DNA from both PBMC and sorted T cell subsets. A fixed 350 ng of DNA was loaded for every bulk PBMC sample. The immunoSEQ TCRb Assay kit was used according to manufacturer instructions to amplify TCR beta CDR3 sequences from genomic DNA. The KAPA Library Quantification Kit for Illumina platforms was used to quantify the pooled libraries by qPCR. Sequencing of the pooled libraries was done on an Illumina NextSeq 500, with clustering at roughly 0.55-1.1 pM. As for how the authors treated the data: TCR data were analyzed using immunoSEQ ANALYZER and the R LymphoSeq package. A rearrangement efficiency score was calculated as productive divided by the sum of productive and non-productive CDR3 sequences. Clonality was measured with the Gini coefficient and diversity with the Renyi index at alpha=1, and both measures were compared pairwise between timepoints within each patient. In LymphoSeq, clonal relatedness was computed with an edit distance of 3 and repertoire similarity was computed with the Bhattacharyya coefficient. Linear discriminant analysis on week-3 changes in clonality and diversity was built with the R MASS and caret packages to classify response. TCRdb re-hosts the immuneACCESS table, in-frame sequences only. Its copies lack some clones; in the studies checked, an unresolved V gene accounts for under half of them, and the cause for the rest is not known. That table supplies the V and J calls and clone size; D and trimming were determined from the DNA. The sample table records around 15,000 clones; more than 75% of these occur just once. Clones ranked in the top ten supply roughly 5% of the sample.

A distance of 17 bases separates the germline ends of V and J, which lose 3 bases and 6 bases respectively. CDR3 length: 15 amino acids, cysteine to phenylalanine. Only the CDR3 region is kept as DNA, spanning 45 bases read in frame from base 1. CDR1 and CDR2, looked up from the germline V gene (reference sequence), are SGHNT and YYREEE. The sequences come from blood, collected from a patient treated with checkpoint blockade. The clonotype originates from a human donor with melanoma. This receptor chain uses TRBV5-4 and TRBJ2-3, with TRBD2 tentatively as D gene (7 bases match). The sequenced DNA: TGTGCCAGCAGCTCCTTGAGGGGGGGGGAGGATACGCAGTATTTT. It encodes CASSSLRGGEDTQYF.